The 5 T cell receptor beta chains reported below all come from one sample, sequenced in a study of blood T cell repertoires in COVID-19. Sequencing was performed with immunoSEQ multiplex PCR; in TCRdb, only in-frame clones are kept and a portion is missing. The table records 250,000 to 350,000 clones, over 75% of them present only once. The specimen was PBMCs or T cells enriched from blood (not recorded which). These receptors came from a woman aged 25 to 45 who had recovered from COVID-19.

The chain combines TRBV9 with TRBJ2-1, with TRBD1 matching over 9 bases. The CDR3 loop spans 17 amino acids. Germline V gene sequence: CDR1 SGDLS, CDR2 YYNGEE. With V trimmed by 3 bases and J by 5 bases, 12 bases remained unmatched. CDR3 residues: CASSARTGVPRDNEQFF. Here the CDR3 DNA reads TGTGCCAGCAGCGCCCGGACAGGGGTCCCTCGAGACAATGAGCAGTTCTTC.

This chain joins TRBV7-7 and TRBJ2-1; D possibly corresponds to TRBD2 (6 bases). The CDR3 spans 18 residues. CDR1 is SSHAT, CDR2 FNYEAQ, per germline (reference sequence). Trimming removed 5 bases at V and 7 bases at J, with 27 bases between. The CDR3 loop reads CASSPHPGTGRGRNEQFF. The DNA for the CDR3 is TGTGCCAGCAGCCCCCATCCTGGGACTGGCCGGGGGAGAAATGAGCAGTTCTTC.

This sequence joins TRBV7-7 and TRBJ2-2; maybe TRBD2 (5 bases). This CDR3 region has 13 residues. Trimming took 2 bases from V and 4 from J, leaving 5 bases between them. Germline values: CDR1 SSHAT, CDR2 FNYEAQ (reference sequence). The CDR3 nucleotides are TGTGCCAGCAGCTTAAGCGGCACCGGGGAGCTGTTTTTT. It specifies CASSLSGTGELFF.

This rearrangement joins TRBV6-5 to TRBJ1-1; D unresolved. This CDR3 is 13 amino acids long. V dropped 6 bases and J dropped 1 base, with 9 bases sitting between them. CDR1 and CDR2 from the germline V gene are MNHEY and SVGAGI. The CDR3 region is CASRSTENTEAFF. The CDR3 bases are TGTGCCAGCAGATCAACAGAGAACACTGAAGCTTTCTTT.

V usage is TRBV21-1 and J usage is TRBJ1-2; the table calls TRBD1, which could not be checked here. TRBV21-1 is designated a pseudogene. This CDR3 contains 12 residues. CDR3 amino acids: CASSIRWAGYTF. The CDR3 region has the DNA TGTGCCAGCAGCATACGATGGGCGGGCTACACCTTC.